Presented here are 27 T cell receptor beta chains from one specimen sequenced in a study of blood T cells in healthy people across ages. A second PCR of about 6 to 11 cycles used a sample-barcoded 5' primer and a J-beta primer mix. TCRdb re-derived calls from the 5' RACE reads in MiXCR, one entry per CDR3 protein. The profile shows about 930,000 distinct CDR3 sequences, 25% to 35% of them singletons. The same sample was also studied in work on T cells of mothers and their children.

The sample comprised blood. The receptors stem from a woman in her thirties or forties in good health.

This clonotype has only a few counts. The gene calls are TRBV7-2 and TRBJ2-4; D tentatively reads TRBD1 or TRBD2 (7 bases each). The V end was cut by 3 bases, the J end by 3 bases, with 18 bases between. Per the germline V gene, CDR1 is SGHTA and CDR2 is FQGNSA. This CDR3 spans 17 amino acids. CDR3 DNA sequence: TGTGCCAGCAGCTTCATTTCAGGGGGGGGTGGCAAAAACATTCAGTACTTC. Translated, it gives CASSFISGGGGKNIQYF.

In its sample, this clonotype was seen a few times. The rearrangement joins TRBV27 to TRBJ2-7; the match to TRBD2 covers 7 bases. CDR1 MNHEY and CDR2 SMNVEV come from the germline V gene (reference sequence). The CDR3 consists of 15 residues. The V gene end was trimmed by 3 bases and the J gene end by 0 bases; junction bases not matched to a gene: 5. The CDR3 region is CASSFGGGSSYEQYF. The CDR3 DNA is TGTGCCAGCAGTTTTGGGGGGGGGAGCTCCTACGAGCAGTACTTC.

Concerning this clonotype itself: A much larger clone sits a single nucleotide away, making a read error possible. The chain employs TRBV7-2 and TRBJ2-7; 10 nucleotides agree with TRBD1. This CDR3 comprises 14 residues. The germline V gene has CDR1 SGHTA and CDR2 FQGNSA. V shed 5 bases and J 5 bases; nucleotides not matched to a gene: 6. The CDR3 spells CASSGDRGRNEQYF. Written as DNA, the CDR3 is TGTGCCAGCAGCGGGGACAGGGGAAGAAACGAGCAGTACTTC. The full variable domain, with the rest looked up from reference TRBV7-2 and TRBJ2-7, is GAGVSQSPSNKVTEKGKDVELRCDPISGHTALYWYRQSLGQGLEFLIYFQGNSAPDKSGLPSDRFSAERTGGSVSTLTIQRTQQEDSAVYLCASSGDRGRNEQYFGPGTRLTVT.

This chain connects TRBV28 to TRBJ2-5, with D perhaps being TRBD1 or TRBD2 (5 bases each). Looked up from germline, CDR1 is MDHEN and CDR2 is SYDVKM. With 7 bases removed from V and 5 bases from J, the gap between germline ends came to 17 bases. The length of the CDR3 is 14 residues. CDR3 bases: TGTGCCAGCACTGGGGCCGAGGGGTGGGAGACCCAGTACTTC. It is translated as CASTGAEGWETQYF.

This clonotype was counted a few times. The chain couples TRBV29-1 to TRBJ2-3, with D perhaps TRBD2 (5 bases). Trimming took off 3 bases at V and 2 bases at J, with 12 bases between the two ends. The CDR3 is made up of 14 amino acids. Germline V gives CDR1 SQVTM, CDR2 ANQGSEA. The CDR3 sequence is CSVERAMDTDTQYF. The CDR3 bases are TGCAGCGTTGAGCGGGCAATGGACACAGATACGCAGTATTTT.

The table lists this clonotype with a few counts. CDR3 sequence: CAIADSRGTEAFF. The CDR3 DNA is TGTGCCATCGCTGACAGCCGGGGCACTGAAGCTTTCTTT. The chain uses TRBV6-6 and TRBJ1-1; a possible D gene is TRBD1 (5 bases). Trimming pared 10 bases from V and 4 bases from J, leaving 16 bases between. Germline lookup yields CDR1 MNHNY and CDR2 SVGAGI (reference sequence). The CDR3 has 13 residues.

This clonotype was counted between two and nine times. This chain joins TRBV5-5 and TRBJ1-5; no clear D gene. The CDR3 is 15 amino acids. CDR1 and CDR2 (germline): SGHKS, YYEKEE (reference sequence). V dropped 0 bases and J dropped 5 bases, with 12 bases sitting between them. CDR3 in DNA: TGTGCCAGCAGCTTGGATCGGGAAGGCTATCAGCCCCAGCATTTT. Encoded protein: CASSLDREGYQPQHF.

This clonotype was seen a single time. With a much larger clone just one base away, this may be a read error. The chain combines TRBV4-3 with TRBJ2-1; D unresolved. Between the trimmed V and J ends, which lost 0 bases and 8 bases, there was a span of 8 bases. The CDR3 is 13 residues long. Germline V gives CDR1 LGHNA, CDR2 YSLEER. CDR3 in amino acids: CASSQEPWDEQFF. The CDR3 DNA follows: TGCGCCAGCAGCCAAGAGCCTTGGGATGAGCAGTTCTTC.

The rearrangement joins TRBV27 to TRBJ1-4; D gene uncertain. The ends were cut back, 4 bases at V and 0 bases at J, with 12 bases in the middle. The CDR3 length is 16 residues. Germline-derived CDR1 and CDR2 are MNHEY and SMNVEV (reference sequence). The DNA for the CDR3 is TGTGCCAGCAGTTCCCAGCCTGTGCCAACTAATGAAAAACTGTTTTTT. It yields the protein CASSSQPVPTNEKLFF.

This clonotype was observed a few times. The chain links TRBV6-6 to TRBJ2-5; TRBD1 matches 11 bases. Germline V lookup: CDR1 MNHNY, CDR2 SVGAGI (reference sequence). J was trimmed by 5 bases and V by 0 bases; bases with no gene match: 8. CDR3 length: 17 amino acids. The CDR3 nucleotides are TGTGCCAGCAGTTACTCGAAAAGGACAGGGGGCGGTGAGACCCAGTACTTC. Amino acids: CASSYSKRTGGGETQYF.

The table lists this clonotype with many counts. The rearrangement links TRBV28 to TRBJ2-7; maybe TRBD1 (6 bases). Trimming pared 7 bases from V and 0 bases from J, leaving 19 bases between. The CDR3 consists of 16 residues. Germline values: CDR1 MDHEN, CDR2 SYDVKM. CDR3 DNA: TGTGCCAGCACTCTTTCTAGGACAGCGTACTCCTACGAGCAGTACTTC. This encodes CASTLSRTAYSYEQYF.

Details on this clonotype: One junction end does not reproduce the germline sequence, and a read error may be involved. The rearrangement joins TRBV7-8 to TRBJ2-5; D might be TRBD1 (6 bases). This CDR3 comprises 15 residues. The germline CDR1 and CDR2 sequences are SGHVS and FQNEAQ. Here the CDR3 DNA reads TGTGCCAGCAGCTCTCTAGGGGGTACGCAAGAGGCCCAGTACTTC. Translation gives CASSSLGGTQEAQYF.

In regard to this clonotype: Being one base from a much bigger clone, this may be a read error. The rearrangement uses TRBV20-1 and TRBJ2-4; D possibly uses TRBD1 or TRBD2 (5 bases each). This CDR3 is built from 16 residues. Germline loops: CDR1 DFQATT, CDR2 SNEGSKA (reference sequence). The CDR3 here is CSAPATSQGDKSIQYF. The CDR3 DNA reads TGCAGTGCTCCCGCTACCTCCCAGGGAGACAAAAGCATTCAGTACTTC.

The rearrangement joins TRBV12-3 or TRBV12-4 to TRBJ2-2, with unresolved D. Trimming took 2 bases from V and 4 from J, leaving 5 bases between them. The CDR3 contains 13 residues. CDR3 region: CASSLRVTGELFF. For the CDR3, the DNA is TGTGCCAGCAGTTTACGGGTCACCGGGGAGCTGTTTTTT.

Only a few counts were recorded for this clonotype. The chain combines TRBV12-3 or TRBV12-4 with TRBJ2-3, with D possibly being TRBD1 (5 bases). This CDR3 region has 16 residues. V dropped 6 bases and J dropped 4 bases, with 20 bases sitting between them. CDR3 coding DNA: TGTGCCAGCAGCGGCGGCTTAACAGGAAGCCCAGATACGCAGTATTTT. Residues: CASSGGLTGSPDTQYF.

This clonotype has ten or more counts. The chain joins TRBV6-5 to TRBJ1-1; TRBD1 is a possible D gene (6 bases). Trimming removed 6 bases at V and 7 bases at J, with 15 bases between. This CDR3 is 13 amino acids long. Germline lookup yields CDR1 MNHEY and CDR2 SVGAGI. CDR3 in DNA: TGTGCCAGCAGCCTACAGGGAGGAGGTGAAGCTTTCTTT. It encodes CASSLQGGGEAFF.

The CDR3 DNA reads TGTGCCAGCAGCCCCCCGGACGGCCTTAACACGGATACGCAGTATTTT. Translated: CASSPPDGLNTDTQYF. The chain joins TRBV7-6 to TRBJ2-3; D not certain. Germline V gene lookup returns CDR1 SGHVS and CDR2 FNYEAQ. V lost 5 bases, J lost 6 bases, and 21 bases lay in between. CDR3 length: 16 residues.

This clonotype was counted many times. The rearrangement joins TRBV20-1 to TRBJ2-7, with a weak D call TRBD1 (6 bases). The V end was cut by 3 bases, the J end by 0 bases, with 12 bases between. CDR3 length: 14 amino acids. Germline CDR1 reads DFQATT; CDR2 reads SNEGSKA (reference sequence). CDR3 loop: CSARKTGDSYEQYF. For the CDR3, the DNA is TGCAGTGCTAGGAAGACAGGTGACTCCTACGAGCAGTACTTC.

This clonotype came up many times. As DNA, the CDR3 is TGTGCTAGTCGACCTAGCGGGGGACTCCAAGAGACCCAGTACTTC. It encodes CASRPSGGLQETQYF. The chain joins TRBV12-5 to TRBJ2-5; 10 nucleotides match TRBD2. Trimming removed 8 bases from V and 1 base from J; junction bases left unmatched: 7. The CDR3 is 15 amino acids. Germline V lookup: CDR1 LGHNT, CDR2 FRNRAP.

With respect to this clonotype: A much bigger clone sits one base away, suggesting this may be a read error. This chain links TRBV27 with TRBJ2-1, with no clear D. There are 15 residues in the CDR3. From germline, CDR1 is MNHEY and CDR2 SMNVEV (reference sequence). The V end was cut by 3 bases, the J end by 2 bases, with 11 bases between. This CDR3 reads CASSFSRSPYNEQFF. The CDR3 DNA sequence: TGTGCCAGCAGTTTCAGCAGAAGCCCCTACAATGAGCAGTTCTTC.

A word on this clonotype: Being one base from a much bigger clone, this may be a read error. This chain links TRBV2 with TRBJ2-7; 12 positions match TRBD2. The end of the DNA is better explained by TRBJ2-5, so the J call may be wrong. The CDR3 loop spans 14 amino acids. Per germline, CDR1 SNHLY and CDR2 FYNNEI. The CDR3 nucleotides read TGTGCCAGCAGTGAACTAGCGGGAGGGGAGACCCAGTACTTC. It translates to CASSELAGGETQYF.

This clonotype was found a few times. The chain has TRBV20-1 and TRBJ1-5; 8 bases map to TRBD1. With 5 bases clipped from V and 1 base from J, the junction kept 10 bases outside the gene matches. The germline CDR1 and CDR2 sequences are DFQATT and SNEGSKA (reference sequence). The CDR3 totals 16 residues. CDR3 region: CSASILRGLSNQPQHF. CDR3 nucleotide sequence: TGCAGTGCTTCAATACTCAGGGGGCTGAGCAATCAGCCCCAGCATTTT.

On this clonotype: With a much larger clone just one base away, this may be a read error. CDR3: CASSLGVVAGEQFF. The CDR3 coding sequence is TGTGCCAGCAGCTTAGGGGTTGTGGCGGGTGAGCAGTTCTTC. The gene calls are TRBV7-2 and TRBJ2-1; possible D gene TRBD2, 5 bases. The CDR3 has 14 amino acids. The V gene lost 1 base and the J gene lost 9 bases, with 13 bases spanning the gap. CDR1 is SGHTA and CDR2 is FQGNSA in the germline V gene.

Ten or more counts support this clonotype. The chain employs TRBV12-3 or TRBV12-4 and TRBJ2-3, with 9 bases that match TRBD2. V was pared by 6 bases and J by 3 bases, with 10 bases of the junction left unmatched. The CDR3 sequence is 16 residues long. CDR3 nucleotide sequence: TGTGCCAGCAGCCTTGGTGGCGGGGGGGGAACAGATACGCAGTATTTT. It is translated as CASSLGGGGGTDTQYF.

The CDR3 region is CASSPGLAGGSLYF. CDR3 bases: TGTGCCAGCAGCCCTGGACTAGCGGGAGGGTCGTTGTACTTC. The chain is built from TRBV6-2 or TRBV6-3 and TRBJ2-7, with 15 bases aligning to TRBD2. This CDR3 spans 14 amino acids. V lost 6 bases, J lost 12 bases, and 9 bases stayed unmatched. Germline V CDR1 and CDR2: MNHEY, SVGEGT.

This clonotype was seen only a few times. CDR3 region: CSANVHFYEQYF. CDR3 in DNA: TGCAGTGCTAACGTACACTTCTACGAGCAGTACTTC. The chain is built from TRBV20-1 and TRBJ2-7; D is unresolved. CDR3 length: 12 amino acids. CDR1 and CDR2 (germline): DFQATT, SNEGSKA (reference sequence). With 4 bases removed from V and 3 bases from J, the gap between germline ends came to 10 bases.

This clonotype was counted many times. An end of the junction does not agree with germline; a read error may underlie this. The chain carries TRBV20-1 and TRBJ2-1; no reliable D call. This CDR3 spans 9 amino acids. CDR1 is DFQATT and CDR2 is SNEGSKA in the germline V gene (reference sequence). The CDR3 sequence is CSARNVQFF. The CDR3 DNA follows: TGCAGCGCTCGGAATGTGCAGTTCTTC.